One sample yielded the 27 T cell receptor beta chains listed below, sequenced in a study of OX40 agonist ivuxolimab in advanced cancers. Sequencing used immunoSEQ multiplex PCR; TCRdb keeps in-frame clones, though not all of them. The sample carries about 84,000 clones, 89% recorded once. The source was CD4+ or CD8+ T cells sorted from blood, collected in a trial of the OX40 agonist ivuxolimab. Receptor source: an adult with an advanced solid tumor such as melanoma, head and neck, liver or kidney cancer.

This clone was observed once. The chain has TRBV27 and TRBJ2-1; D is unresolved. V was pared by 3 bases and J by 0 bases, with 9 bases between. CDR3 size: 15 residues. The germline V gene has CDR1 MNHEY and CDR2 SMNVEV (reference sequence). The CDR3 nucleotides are TGTGCCAGCAGTTTCATTGCGAGCTCCTACAATGAGCAGTTCTTC. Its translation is CASSFIASSYNEQFF.

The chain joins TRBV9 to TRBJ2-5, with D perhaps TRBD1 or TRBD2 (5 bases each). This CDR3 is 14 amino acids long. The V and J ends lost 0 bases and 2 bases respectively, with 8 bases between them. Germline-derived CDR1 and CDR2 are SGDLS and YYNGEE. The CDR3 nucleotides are TGTGCCAGCAGCGTAGGAGGGGCACAAGAGACCCAGTACTTC. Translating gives CASSVGGAQETQYF.

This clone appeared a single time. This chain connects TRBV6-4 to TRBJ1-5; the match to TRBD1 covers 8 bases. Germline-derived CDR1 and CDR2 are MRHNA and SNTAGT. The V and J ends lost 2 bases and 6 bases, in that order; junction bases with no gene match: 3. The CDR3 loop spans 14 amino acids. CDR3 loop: CASSDGRGPQPQHF. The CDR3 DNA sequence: TGTGCCAGCAGTGACGGCAGGGGGCCTCAGCCCCAGCATTTT.

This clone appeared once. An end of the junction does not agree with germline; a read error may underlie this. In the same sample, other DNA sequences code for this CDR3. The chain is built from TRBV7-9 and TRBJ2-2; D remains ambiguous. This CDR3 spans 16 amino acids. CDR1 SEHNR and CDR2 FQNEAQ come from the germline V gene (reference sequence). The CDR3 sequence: CASSFNPPRDTGELFF. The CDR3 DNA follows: TGTGCTAGCAGCTTTAATCCCCCTAGGGACACCGGGGAGCTGTTTTTT.

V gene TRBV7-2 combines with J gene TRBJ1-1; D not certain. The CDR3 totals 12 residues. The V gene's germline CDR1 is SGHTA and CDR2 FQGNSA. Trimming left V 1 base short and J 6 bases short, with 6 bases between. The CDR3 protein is CASSLDVSEAFF. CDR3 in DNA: TGTGCCAGCAGCTTAGATGTATCTGAAGCTTTCTTT.

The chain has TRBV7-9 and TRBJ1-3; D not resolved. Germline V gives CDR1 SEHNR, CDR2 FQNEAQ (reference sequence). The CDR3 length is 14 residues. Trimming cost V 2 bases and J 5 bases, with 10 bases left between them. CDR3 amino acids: CASSLSDRRNTIYF. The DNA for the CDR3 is TGTGCCAGCAGCTTATCTGACCGTAGAAACACCATATATTTT.

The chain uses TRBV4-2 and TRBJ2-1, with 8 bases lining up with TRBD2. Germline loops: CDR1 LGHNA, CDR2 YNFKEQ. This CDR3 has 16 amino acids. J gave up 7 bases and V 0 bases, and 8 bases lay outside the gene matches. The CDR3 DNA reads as TGTGCCAGCAGCCAAGATCTCGGGGGGGGCCGGAATGAGCAGTTCTTC. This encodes CASSQDLGGGRNEQFF.

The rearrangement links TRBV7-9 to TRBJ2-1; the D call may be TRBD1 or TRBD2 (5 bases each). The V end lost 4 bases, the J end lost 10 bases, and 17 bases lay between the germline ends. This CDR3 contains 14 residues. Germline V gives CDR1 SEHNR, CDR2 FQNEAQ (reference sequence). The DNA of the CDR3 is TGTGCCAGCAGCTCGAGCCCGGGGCCAGGGGAGCAGTTCTTC. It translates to CASSSSPGPGEQFF.

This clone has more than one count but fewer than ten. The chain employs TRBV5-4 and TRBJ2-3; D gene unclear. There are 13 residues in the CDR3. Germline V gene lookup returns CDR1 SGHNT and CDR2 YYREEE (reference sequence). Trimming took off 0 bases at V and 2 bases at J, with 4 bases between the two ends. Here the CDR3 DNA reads TGTGCCAGCAGCTTGGTAGACACAGATACGCAGTATTTT. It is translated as CASSLVDTDTQYF.

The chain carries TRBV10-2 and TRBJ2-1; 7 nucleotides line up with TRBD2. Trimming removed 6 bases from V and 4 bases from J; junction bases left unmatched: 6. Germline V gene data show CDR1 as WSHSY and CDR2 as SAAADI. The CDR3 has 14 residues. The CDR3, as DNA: TGCGCCAGCAGAAAACGGGGGGAGTACAATGAGCAGTTCTTC. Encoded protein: CASRKRGEYNEQFF.

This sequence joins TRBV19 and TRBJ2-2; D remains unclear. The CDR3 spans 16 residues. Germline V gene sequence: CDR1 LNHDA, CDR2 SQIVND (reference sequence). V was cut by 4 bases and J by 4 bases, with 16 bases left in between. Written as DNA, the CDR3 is TGTGCCAGTAGTACCGTAGGGCTATCCCGCACCGGGGAGCTGTTTTTT. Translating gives CASSTVGLSRTGELFF.

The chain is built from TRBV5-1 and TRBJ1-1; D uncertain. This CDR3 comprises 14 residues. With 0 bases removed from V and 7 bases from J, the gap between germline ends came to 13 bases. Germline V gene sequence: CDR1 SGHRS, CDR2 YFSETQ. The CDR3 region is CASSLGGLGVEAFF. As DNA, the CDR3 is TGCGCCAGCAGCTTGGGTGGTCTCGGAGTTGAAGCTTTCTTT.

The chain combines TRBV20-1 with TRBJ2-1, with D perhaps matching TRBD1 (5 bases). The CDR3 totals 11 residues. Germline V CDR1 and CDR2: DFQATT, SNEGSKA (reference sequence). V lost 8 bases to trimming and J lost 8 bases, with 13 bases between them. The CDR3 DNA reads TGCAGTTGGGTCAGGGCTGATGAGCAGTTCTTC. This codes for CSWVRADEQFF.

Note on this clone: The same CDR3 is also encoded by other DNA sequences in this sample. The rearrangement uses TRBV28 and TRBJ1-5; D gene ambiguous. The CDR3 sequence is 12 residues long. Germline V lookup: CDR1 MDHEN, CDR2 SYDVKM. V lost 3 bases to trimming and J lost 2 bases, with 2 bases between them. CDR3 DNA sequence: TGTGCCAGCAGTTTTGGCAATCAGCCCCAGCATTTT. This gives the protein CASSFGNQPQHF.

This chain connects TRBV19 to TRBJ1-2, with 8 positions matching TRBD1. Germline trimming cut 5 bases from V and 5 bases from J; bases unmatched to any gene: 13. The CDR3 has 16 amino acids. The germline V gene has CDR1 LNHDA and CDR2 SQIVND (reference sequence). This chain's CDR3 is CASSDRTGSHGYGYTF. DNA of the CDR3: TGTGCCAGTAGTGACCGGACAGGGTCCCACGGGTATGGCTACACCTTC.

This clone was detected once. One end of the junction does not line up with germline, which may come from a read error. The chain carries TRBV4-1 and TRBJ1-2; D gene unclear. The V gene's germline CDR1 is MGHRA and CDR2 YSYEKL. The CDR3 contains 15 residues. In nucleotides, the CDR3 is TGCGCCAGCAGCCAATTAACAACAGCTAACTATGGCCACACCTTC. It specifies CASSQLTTANYGHTF.

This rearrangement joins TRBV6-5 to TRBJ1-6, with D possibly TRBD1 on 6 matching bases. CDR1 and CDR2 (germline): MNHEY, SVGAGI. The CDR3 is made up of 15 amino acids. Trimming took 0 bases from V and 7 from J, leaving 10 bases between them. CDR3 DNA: TGTGCCAGCAGTTACTCAGGGGGTCCCAATTCACCCCTCCACTTT. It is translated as CASSYSGGPNSPLHF.

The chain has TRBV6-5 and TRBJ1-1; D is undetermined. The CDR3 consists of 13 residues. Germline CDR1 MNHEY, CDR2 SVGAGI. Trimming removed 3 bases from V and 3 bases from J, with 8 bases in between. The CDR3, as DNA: TGTGCCAGCAGTTATTCCATATACACTGAAGCTTTCTTT. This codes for CASSYSIYTEAFF.

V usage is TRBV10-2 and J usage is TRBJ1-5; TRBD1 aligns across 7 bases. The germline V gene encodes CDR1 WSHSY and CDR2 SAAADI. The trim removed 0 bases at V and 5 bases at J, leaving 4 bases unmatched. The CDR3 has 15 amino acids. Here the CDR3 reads CASSESGGGDQPQHF. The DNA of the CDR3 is TGCGCCAGCAGTGAGTCTGGAGGGGGCGATCAGCCCCAGCATTTT.

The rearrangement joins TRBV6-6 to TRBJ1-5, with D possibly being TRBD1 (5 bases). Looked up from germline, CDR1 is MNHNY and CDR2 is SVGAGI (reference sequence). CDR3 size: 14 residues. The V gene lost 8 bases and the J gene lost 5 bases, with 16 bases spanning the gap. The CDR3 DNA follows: TGTGCCAGCCGGTGGGGAGGGACCCATCAGCCCCAGCATTTT. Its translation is CASRWGGTHQPQHF.

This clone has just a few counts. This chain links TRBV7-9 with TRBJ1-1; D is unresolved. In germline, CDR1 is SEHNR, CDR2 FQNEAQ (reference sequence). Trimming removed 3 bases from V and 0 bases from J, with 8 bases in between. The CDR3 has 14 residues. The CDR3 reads CASSFSSMNTEAFF. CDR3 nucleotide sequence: TGTGCCAGCAGCTTCTCCAGTATGAACACTGAAGCTTTCTTT.

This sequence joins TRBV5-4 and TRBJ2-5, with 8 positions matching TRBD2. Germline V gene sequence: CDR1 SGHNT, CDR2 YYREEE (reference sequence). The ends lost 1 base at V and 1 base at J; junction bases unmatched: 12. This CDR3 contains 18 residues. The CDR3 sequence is CASSLIKVAGGPQETQYF. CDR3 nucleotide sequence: TGTGCCAGCAGCTTGATAAAGGTGGCGGGAGGCCCCCAAGAGACCCAGTACTTC.

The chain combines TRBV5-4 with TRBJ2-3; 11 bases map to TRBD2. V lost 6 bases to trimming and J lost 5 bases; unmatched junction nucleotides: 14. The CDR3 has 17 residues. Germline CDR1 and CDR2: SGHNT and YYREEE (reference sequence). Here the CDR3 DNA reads TGTGCCAGCACCGCTTCCTTAGCGGGGGGGTTAGAAGATACGCAGTATTTT. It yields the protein CASTASLAGGLEDTQYF.

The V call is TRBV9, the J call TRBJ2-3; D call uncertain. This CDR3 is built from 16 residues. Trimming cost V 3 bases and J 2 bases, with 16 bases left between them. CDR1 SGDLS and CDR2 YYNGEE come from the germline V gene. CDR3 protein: CASSEGVGLPTDTQYF. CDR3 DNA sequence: TGTGCCAGCAGCGAGGGCGTGGGCCTACCCACAGATACGCAGTATTTT.

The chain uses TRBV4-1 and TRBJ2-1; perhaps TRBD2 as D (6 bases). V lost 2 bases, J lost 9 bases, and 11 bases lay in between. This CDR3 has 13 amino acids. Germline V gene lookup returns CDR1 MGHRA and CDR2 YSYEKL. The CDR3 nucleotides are TGCGCCAGCAGCCAACAGACTAGTTTTGAGCAGTTCTTC. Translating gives CASSQQTSFEQFF.

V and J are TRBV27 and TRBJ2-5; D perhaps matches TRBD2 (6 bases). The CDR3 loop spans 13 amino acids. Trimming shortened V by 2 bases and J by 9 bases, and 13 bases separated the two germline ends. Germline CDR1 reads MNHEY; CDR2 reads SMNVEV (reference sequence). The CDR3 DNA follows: TGTGCCAGCAGTTTAAGGAGGGTGGTGGCCCAGTACTTC. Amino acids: CASSLRRVVAQYF.

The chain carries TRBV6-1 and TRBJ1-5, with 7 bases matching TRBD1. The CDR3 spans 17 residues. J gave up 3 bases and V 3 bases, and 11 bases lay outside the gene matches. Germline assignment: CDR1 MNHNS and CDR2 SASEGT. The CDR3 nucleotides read TGTGCCAGCAGTGATCGTGTTGGAGGACAGGTCAATCAGCCCCAGCATTTT. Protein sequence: CASSDRVGGQVNQPQHF.